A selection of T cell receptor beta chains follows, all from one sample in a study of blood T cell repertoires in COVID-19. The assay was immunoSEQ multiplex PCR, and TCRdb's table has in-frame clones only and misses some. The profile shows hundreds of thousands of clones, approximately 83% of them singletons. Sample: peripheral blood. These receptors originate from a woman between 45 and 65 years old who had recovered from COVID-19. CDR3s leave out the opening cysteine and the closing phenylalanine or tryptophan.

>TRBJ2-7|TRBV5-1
ASSLYSPGIGEQY
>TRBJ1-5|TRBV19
ASSLGQGSQPQH
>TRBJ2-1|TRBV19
ASSIRGGNEQF
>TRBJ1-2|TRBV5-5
ASSLGSGNRYGYT
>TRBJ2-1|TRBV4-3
ASSQGGQADEQF
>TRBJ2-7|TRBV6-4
ASGGLAGEQY
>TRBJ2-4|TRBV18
ASSPALAKNIQY
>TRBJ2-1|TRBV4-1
ASSQYFPGQGSNEQF
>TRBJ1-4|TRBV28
ASSPDRVMNEKLF
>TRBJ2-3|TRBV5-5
ASRSSGDTQY
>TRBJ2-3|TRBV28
ASSPRALTDTQY
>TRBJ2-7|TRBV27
ASSLNRDPYEQY
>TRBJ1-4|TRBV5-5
ASSPSRWDRKEKLF
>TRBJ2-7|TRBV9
ASSVGTEDYEQY
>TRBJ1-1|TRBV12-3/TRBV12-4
ASSFMNTEAF
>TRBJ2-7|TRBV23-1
ASTLAQGKGSYEQY
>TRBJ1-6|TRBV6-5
ASSYSGTGNSPLH
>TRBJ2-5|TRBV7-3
ASSLTASGGQTQY
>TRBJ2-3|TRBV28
ASRSGTSHTDTQY
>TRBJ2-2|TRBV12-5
ASGWGTENTGELF